The T cell receptor (beta chain) described here comes from a study of control samples from healthy donors and cancer patients. The ends lost 6 bases at V and 2 bases at J; junction bases unmatched: 11. Germline values: CDR1 ENHRY, CDR2 SYGVKD. The CDR3 runs 17 residues. Only in-frame clones appear in the TCRdb table, and some are missing; sequencing was by immunoSEQ multiplex PCR. The table has roughly 160,000 clones, around 94% seen once. The sequence came from a man in his sixties with colorectal cancer. The sequencing sample was made of PBMCs. The genes are TRBV10-3 and TRBJ2-2; 8 nucleotides match TRBD1. CDR3 sequence reads: CAIRKTTDRGNTGELFF. The CDR3 coding sequence is TGTGCCATCAGGAAGACCACTGACAGGGGCAACACCGGGGAGCTGTTTTTT.